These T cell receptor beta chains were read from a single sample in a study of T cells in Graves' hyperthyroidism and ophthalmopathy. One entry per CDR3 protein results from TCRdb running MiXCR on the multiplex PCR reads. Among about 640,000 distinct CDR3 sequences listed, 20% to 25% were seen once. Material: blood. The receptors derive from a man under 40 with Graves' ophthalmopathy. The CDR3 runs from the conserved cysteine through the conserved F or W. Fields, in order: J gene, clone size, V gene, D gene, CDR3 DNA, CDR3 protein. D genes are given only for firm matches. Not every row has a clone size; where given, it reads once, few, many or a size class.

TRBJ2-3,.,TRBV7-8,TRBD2,TGTGCCAGCAGATCCGGTAGCGGGAGGGCGGTTACGCAGTATTTT,CASRSGSGRAVTQYF
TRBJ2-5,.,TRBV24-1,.,TGTGCCACCAGTGACTTCCATTGGACCCAGTACTTC,CATSDFHWTQYF
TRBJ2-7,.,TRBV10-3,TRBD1,TGTGCCATCAGTGAGTCTCCGGGACAGGTTGCGAACGAGCAGTACTTC,CAISESPGQVANEQYF
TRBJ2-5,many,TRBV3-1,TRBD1,TGTGCCAGCAGCCAAGGACAGGGTTTAGTAGAGACCCAGTACTTC,CASSQGQGLVETQYF
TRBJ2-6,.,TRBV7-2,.,TGTGCCAGCAGCTTAGATCCCCGGGGCTCTGGGGCCAACGTCCTGACTTTC,CASSLDPRGSGANVLTF
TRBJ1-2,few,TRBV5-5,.,TGTGCCAGCAGCTCAAAAAATGGCTACACCTTC,CASSSKNGYTF
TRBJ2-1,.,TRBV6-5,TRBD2,TGTGCCAGCAGTTCCCCGGGACTAGCGGGAGGAAAGGGTGAGCAGTTCTTC,CASSSPGLAGGKGEQFF
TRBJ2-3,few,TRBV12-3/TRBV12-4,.,TGTGCCAGCAGTACCACGGCTGGTTCTAGCACAGATACGCAGTATTTT,CASSTTAGSSTDTQYF
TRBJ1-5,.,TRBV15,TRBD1,TGTGCCACCAGCAGGACCAGACAGGGTACTCAGCCCCAGCATTTT,CATSRTRQGTQPQHF
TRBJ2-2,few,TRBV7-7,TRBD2,TGTGCTAGCAGCTTAGCATCTAGCGGGAACACCGGGGAGCTGTTTTTT,CASSLASSGNTGELFF
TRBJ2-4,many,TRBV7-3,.,TGTGCCAGCAGCCCCCGACAGCCCCTTCTAGCCAAAAACATTCAGTACTTC,CASSPRQPLLAKNIQYF
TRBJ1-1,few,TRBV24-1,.,TGTGCCACCAGTGATTCCGAACAGGGTGAAGGGACTGAAGCTTTCTTT,CATSDSEQGEGTEAFF
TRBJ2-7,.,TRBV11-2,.,TGTGCCAGCAGCTTAGAAAGACTCCTGGGACAACCCTACGAGCAGTACTTC,CASSLERLLGQPYEQYF
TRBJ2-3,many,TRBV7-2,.,TGTGCCAGCAGCTCCGGAATCCCCACAGATACGCAGTATTTT,CASSSGIPTDTQYF
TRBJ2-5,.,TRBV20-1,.,TGCAGTGCCCAGAGGGGGCAAGAGACCCAGTACTTC,CSAQRGQETQYF
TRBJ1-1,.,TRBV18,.,TGTGCCAGCTCACGAAACGGGGGTCCGAACACTGAAGCTTTCTTT,CASSRNGGPNTEAFF
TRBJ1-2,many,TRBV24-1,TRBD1,TGTGCCACCAGTGATACCCGGGACAGGATGGGGTATGGCTACACCTTC,CATSDTRDRMGYGYTF
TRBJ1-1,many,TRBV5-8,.,TGTGCCAGCAGCTTGCCAGGGCTGAACACTGAAGCTTTCTTT,CASSLPGLNTEAFF
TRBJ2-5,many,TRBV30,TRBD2,TGTGCCTGGAGGGTTTGGTCTAGCGGGAACCAAGAGACCCAGTACTTC,CAWRVWSSGNQETQYF
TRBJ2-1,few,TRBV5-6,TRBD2,TGTGCCAGCAGCTTGGCAGGTAGCGGGAATGAGCAGTTCTTC,CASSLAGSGNEQFF
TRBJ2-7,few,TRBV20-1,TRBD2,TGCAGTGCTAGAGAACTAGCGGAGACCTACGAGCAGTACTTC,CSARELAETYEQYF
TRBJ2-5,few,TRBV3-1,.,TGTGCCAGCAGCCAGCTACAGGGTTGGGAGACCCAGTACTTC,CASSQLQGWETQYF
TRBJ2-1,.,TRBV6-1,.,TGTGCCAGCAGTGAAGACGGCGGTTGGAATGAGCAGTTCTTC,CASSEDGGWNEQFF
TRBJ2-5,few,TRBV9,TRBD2,TGTGCCAGCAGCGTGGGACTAGCGGGAGGGCCTGGGACCCAGTACTTC,CASSVGLAGGPGTQYF
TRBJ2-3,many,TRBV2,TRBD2,TGTGCCAGCAGGGGACTAGCGGGAGTAGATACGCAGTATTTT,CASRGLAGVDTQYF
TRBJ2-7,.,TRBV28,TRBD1,TGTGCCAGCAGTCCCCACTCCGGGACAGGGGTCTACGAGCAGTACTTC,CASSPHSGTGVYEQYF
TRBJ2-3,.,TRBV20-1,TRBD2,TGCAGTGCTCGGAGGACTAGCGGGAGGGTGGCAGATACGCAGTATTTT,CSARRTSGRVADTQYF
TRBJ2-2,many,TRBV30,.,TGTGCCTGGACCAGCGCCACCGGGGAGCTGTTTTTT,CAWTSATGELFF
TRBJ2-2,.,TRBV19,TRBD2,TGTGCCAGTAAATCTGTGGGAGGGGCCGGGGAGCTGTTTTTT,CASKSVGGAGELFF
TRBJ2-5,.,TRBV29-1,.,TGCAGCGTTGAAGAAGGGCAGAGCCGTGGGGAGACCCAGTACTTC,CSVEEGQSRGETQYF
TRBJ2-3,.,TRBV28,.,TGTGCCAGCAGTTTAGGGCTTATCACAGATACGCAGTATTTT,CASSLGLITDTQYF
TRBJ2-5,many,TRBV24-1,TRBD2,TGTGCCACCAGTGATTCCTTAGCGGGAGGGGGGATGGAGACCCAGTACTTC,CATSDSLAGGGMETQYF
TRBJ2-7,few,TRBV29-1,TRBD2,TGCAGCGTTGAAGTGGGGGGGGAGTACGAGCAGTACTTC,CSVEVGGEYEQYF
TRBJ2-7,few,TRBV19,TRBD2,TGTGCCAGTAGCCCCACTAGCGGGATGGTTGAGCAGTACTTC,CASSPTSGMVEQYF
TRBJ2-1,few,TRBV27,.,TGTGCCAGCAGTCTAAAGGGGACGGGATCCGGCAATGAGCAGTTCTTC,CASSLKGTGSGNEQFF
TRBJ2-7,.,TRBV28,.,TGTGCCAGCAGTGACGGGCAGGTCCGCCACCGGCAGTACTTC,CASSDGQVRHRQYF
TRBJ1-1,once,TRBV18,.,TGTGCCAGCTCATCGCGACGGGACACGAACACTGAAGCTTTCTTT,CASSSRRDTNTEAFF
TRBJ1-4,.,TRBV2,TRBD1,TGTGCCAGCAGTGTTACAGGGGGAGCAACTAATGAAAAACTGTTTTTT,CASSVTGGATNEKLFF
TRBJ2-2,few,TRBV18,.,TGTGCCAGCTCACCACTCCCGAAGGGTTTCGGGGAGCTGTTTTTT,CASSPLPKGFGELFF
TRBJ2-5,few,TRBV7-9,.,TGTGCCAGCAGCTCGCGACCCGGTCTACAGGGGGGGGTAACGAAGCGGGACCAAGAGACCCAGTACTTC,CASSSRPGLQGGVTKRDQETQYF
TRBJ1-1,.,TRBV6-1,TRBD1,TGTGCCAGCAGCCGGGACAGGGAGTCTTTCTTT,CASSRDRESFF
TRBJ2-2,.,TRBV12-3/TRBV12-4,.,TGTGCCAGCAGTTTAGAGATCGGGGAGCTGTTTTTT,CASSLEIGELFF
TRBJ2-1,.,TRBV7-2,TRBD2,TGTGCCAGCAGCTCCTCCCTTGGACTAGCGGGGGGTAGGGAGTTCTTC,CASSSSLGLAGGREFF
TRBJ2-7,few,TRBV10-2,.,TGCGCCAGCAACCAAGGCGGCGTACGGGAGCAGTACTTC,CASNQGGVREQYF
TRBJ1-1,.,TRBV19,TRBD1,TGTGCCAGTAGTATGGGACAGGGAGTTAGGACTGAAGCTTTCTTT,CASSMGQGVRTEAFF
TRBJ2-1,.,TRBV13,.,TGTGCCAGCGGACCGGAGAACTCGCAGCAGTTCTTC,CASGPENSQQFF
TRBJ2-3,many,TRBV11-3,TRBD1,TGTGCCAGCAGCTTAGATCGGACAGGGGCCACAGATACGCAGTATTTT,CASSLDRTGATDTQYF
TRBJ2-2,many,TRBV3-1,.,TGTGCCAGCAGCCTACCTGGTCCCGGGGAGCTGTTTTTT,CASSLPGPGELFF
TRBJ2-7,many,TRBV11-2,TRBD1,TGTGCCAGCAGCTTATGGGGGACAGGGGTCGAGCAGTACTTC,CASSLWGTGVEQYF
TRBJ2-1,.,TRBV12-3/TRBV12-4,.,TGTGCCAGCAAGGGGGAGGTGTACAATGAGCAGTTCTTC,CASKGEVYNEQFF
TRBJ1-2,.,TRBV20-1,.,TGCAGTGCTGCCAGTTGGGGCCCCCACTATGGCTACACCTTC,CSAASWGPHYGYTF